The 19 T cell receptor beta chains in this list originate from one sample, sequenced in a study of T-cell reconstitution after alpha-beta-depleted transplantation in children. Unique molecular identifiers were used in preparing the TCRbeta library. One entry per CDR3 protein, called by TCRdb with MiXCR from the PCR reads. The table records 600,000 or so distinct CDR3 sequences, roughly 23% of them present only once. This specimen was PBMCs, mostly from graft donor cells, taken 360 days after TCRalphabeta/CD19-depleted stem cell transplant. Source of these receptors: a boy in the first two years of life who had a stem cell transplant for acute myeloid leukemia, so the T cells may come from the graft donor.

The CDR3 bases are TGTGCCAGCAGTTACTCGAACGCCGGTCCGACCACCATGAACACTGAAGCTTTCTTT. Amino acids: CASSYSNAGPTTMNTEAFF. The chain carries TRBV6-5 and TRBJ1-1; no definite D call. Germline loops: CDR1 MNHEY, CDR2 SVGAGI. V lost 0 bases and J lost 0, with 20 bases in between. This CDR3 comprises 19 residues.

This clonotype occurred many times. The chain carries TRBV24-1 and TRBJ2-2, with no clear D. The ends were cut back, 1 base at V and 3 bases at J, with 2 bases in the middle. The V gene's germline CDR1 is KGHDR and CDR2 SFDVKD. The CDR3 spans 13 residues. The CDR3 is CATSDLYTGELFF. The CDR3, as DNA: TGTGCCACCAGTGATTTATACACCGGGGAGCTGTTTTTT.

The chain uses TRBV11-2 and TRBJ1-2; maybe TRBD1 (5 bases). CDR1 is SGHAT and CDR2 is FQNNGV in the germline V gene. CDR3 size: 16 residues. Trimming left V 3 bases short and J 0 bases short, with 14 bases between. The CDR3 bases are TGTGCCAGCAGCTTCCCGAGGGAGGGGACTAACTATGGCTACACCTTC. It yields the protein CASSFPREGTNYGYTF.

Here the CDR3 DNA reads TGTGCCAGCAGCCCTAACACAGGGATCCCAGAGACCCAGTACTTC. It is translated as CASSPNTGIPETQYF. This chain uses TRBV7-2 with TRBJ2-5, with a possible D match to TRBD1 (6 bases). The CDR3 length is 15 residues. V lost 5 bases, J lost 4 bases, and 17 bases lay in between. The germline V gene has CDR1 SGHTA and CDR2 FQGNSA.

This clonotype has a count of ten or more. This chain connects TRBV9 to TRBJ1-1; no reliable D call. Between the trimmed V and J ends, which lost 0 bases and 6 bases, there was a span of 9 bases. The CDR3 has 13 amino acids. Germline assignment: CDR1 SGDLS and CDR2 YYNGEE. The CDR3 loop reads CASSVVLVAEAFF. The CDR3 region has the DNA TGTGCCAGCAGCGTAGTTCTTGTCGCTGAAGCTTTCTTT.

This clonotype was seen ten or more times. The chain has TRBV29-1 and TRBJ1-1; a possible D gene is TRBD1 (5 bases). The germline V gene has CDR1 SQVTM and CDR2 ANQGSEA. This CDR3 region has 15 residues. The V gene lost 3 bases and the J gene lost 0 bases, with 14 bases spanning the gap. The DNA of the CDR3 is TGCAGCGTTGACCCTAGACAGTTCATGAACACTGAAGCTTTCTTT. Protein: CSVDPRQFMNTEAFF.

There are many counts of this clonotype. This chain joins TRBV12-3 or TRBV12-4 and TRBJ2-3; TRBD1 matches at 8 bases. Losses at the gene ends were 6 bases for V and 4 bases for J; bases not matched to a gene: 9. The CDR3 runs to 15 residues. CDR3 sequence reads: CASSQWTGSADTQYF. DNA of the CDR3: TGTGCCAGCAGCCAATGGACAGGGAGCGCAGATACGCAGTATTTT.

Turning to this clonotype: It is likely a read error, because the conserved phenylalanine at the end of the CDR3 is missing. This chain connects TRBV20-1 to TRBJ1-5; 8 bases align to TRBD1. Looked up from germline, CDR1 is DFQATT and CDR2 is SNEGSKA (reference sequence). The CDR3 is 13 amino acids. The V and J ends lost 3 bases and 4 bases, in that order; junction bases with no gene match: 2. CDR3 in DNA: TGCAGTGCTAGCCGGACAGGGAATCAGCCCCAGCATGTT. Amino acid sequence: CSASRTGNQPQHV.

This clonotype has a count of ten or more. V gene TRBV29-1 combines with J gene TRBJ2-3, with TRBD2 identical over 7 bases. The CDR3 has 14 amino acids. Germline values: CDR1 SQVTM, CDR2 ANQGSEA. After removal of 1 base from V and 1 base from J, the junction contained 2 bases not matched to a gene. The CDR3 nucleotides read TGCAGCGTTGAAGGCCTAGCGGGCACAGATACGCAGTATTTT. It translates to CSVEGLAGTDTQYF.

The CDR3 DNA follows: TGCAGCGTTGTCCCTAGCGGGGGGGCGACAGATACGCAGTATTTT. This encodes CSVVPSGGATDTQYF. This chain uses TRBV29-1 with TRBJ2-3, with TRBD2 matching 12 bases. The ends lost 4 bases at V and 3 bases at J; junction bases unmatched: 5. Per the germline V gene, CDR1 is SQVTM and CDR2 is ANQGSEA. The CDR3 runs 15 residues.

The V call is TRBV30, the J call TRBJ2-5; D tentatively fits TRBD1 or TRBD2 (5 bases each). With 1 base removed from V and 4 bases from J, the gap between germline ends came to 7 bases. Germline CDR1 is GTSNPN and CDR2 is SVGIG (reference sequence). The CDR3 has 12 residues. The CDR3 is CAWSDGGETQYF. The CDR3 DNA reads TGTGCCTGGAGTGATGGGGGAGAGACCCAGTACTTC.

This clonotype was observed a handful of times. This chain connects TRBV12-3 or TRBV12-4 to TRBJ2-5; D gene unclear. Trimming removed 2 bases from V and 4 bases from J, with 11 bases in between. This CDR3 has 14 residues. The CDR3 DNA reads as TGTGCCAGCAGTTTAATGGGGTGGGGAGAGACCCAGTACTTC. It is translated as CASSLMGWGETQYF.

This clonotype was counted many times. J is TRBJ2-1 and V is TRBV29-1; 10 bases are a match to TRBD1. This CDR3 is 11 amino acids long. Germline V lookup: CDR1 SQVTM, CDR2 ANQGSEA. Trimming took 7 bases from V and 14 from J; bases not matched to a gene: 8. The chain's CDR3 is CSAQFGQGEFF. The CDR3 DNA reads as TGCAGCGCTCAGTTCGGACAGGGGGAGTTCTTC.

This clonotype was detected many times. This chain links TRBV5-5 with TRBJ2-1; TRBD2 matches 12 bases. J gave up 4 bases and V 3 bases, and 8 bases lay outside the gene matches. The CDR3 consists of 17 residues. CDR1 is SGHKS and CDR2 is YYEKEE in the germline V gene (reference sequence). CDR3 region: CASSSNQLAGGYNEQFF. CDR3 nucleotide sequence: TGTGCCAGCAGCTCGAATCAACTAGCGGGGGGTTACAATGAGCAGTTCTTC. Filled out from reference TRBV5-5 and TRBJ2-1, the complete variable domain reads DAGVTQSPTHLIKTRGQQVTLRCSPISGHKSVSWYQQVLGQGPQFIFQYYEKEERGRGNFPDRFSARQFPNYSSELNVNALLLGDSALYLCASSSNQLAGGYNEQFFGPGTRLTVL.

The gene calls are TRBV24-1 and TRBJ2-3; the D gene is possibly TRBD1 (6 bases). V lost 9 bases and J lost 6, with 15 bases in between. This CDR3 is built from 13 residues. Germline V gene data show CDR1 as KGHDR and CDR2 as SFDVKD. In DNA form, the CDR3 reads TGTGCCACCGGAGGTACAGGGTGGGATACGCAGTATTTT. Translating gives CATGGTGWDTQYF.

This clonotype occurred many times. This chain connects TRBV7-2 to TRBJ2-7; 7 positions match TRBD1. Germline-derived CDR1 and CDR2 are SGHTA and FQGNSA. With 1 base clipped from V and 3 bases from J, the junction kept 3 bases outside the gene matches. The CDR3 totals 14 residues. The CDR3 DNA is TGTGCCAGCAGCTTAGGGACAGGTCACTACGAGCAGTACGTC. It translates to CASSLGTGHYEQYV.

This clonotype turned up a few times. CDR3 nucleotide sequence: TGCAGTGCTAGAGATTGGTCTAGCGGGGCCAAGACCCAGTACTTC. Translated, it gives CSARDWSSGAKTQYF. The gene calls are TRBV20-1 and TRBJ2-5; 9 bases agree with TRBD2. Germline CDR1 DFQATT, CDR2 SNEGSKA (reference sequence). V lost 0 bases to trimming and J lost 6 bases; unmatched junction nucleotides: 8. CDR3 length equals 15 residues.

The rearrangement uses TRBV20-1 and TRBJ1-4; tentative D call: TRBD1 (5 bases). From germline, CDR1 is DFQATT and CDR2 SNEGSKA (reference sequence). Trimming left V 5 bases short and J 0 bases short, with 10 bases between. CDR3 length: 14 residues. The CDR3 region is CSAPTGPTNEKLFF. The CDR3 nucleotides are TGCAGTGCTCCTACAGGTCCAACTAATGAAAAACTGTTTTTT.

This chain joins TRBV15 and TRBJ2-2; D not resolved. The CDR3 runs 16 residues. The germline V gene has CDR1 LNHNV and CDR2 YYDKDF (reference sequence). V was pared by 5 bases and J by 4 bases, with 17 bases between. This CDR3 is CATSLPRNSGTGELFF. CDR3 DNA sequence: TGTGCCACCAGCCTGCCAAGGAACAGTGGCACCGGGGAGCTGTTTTTT.